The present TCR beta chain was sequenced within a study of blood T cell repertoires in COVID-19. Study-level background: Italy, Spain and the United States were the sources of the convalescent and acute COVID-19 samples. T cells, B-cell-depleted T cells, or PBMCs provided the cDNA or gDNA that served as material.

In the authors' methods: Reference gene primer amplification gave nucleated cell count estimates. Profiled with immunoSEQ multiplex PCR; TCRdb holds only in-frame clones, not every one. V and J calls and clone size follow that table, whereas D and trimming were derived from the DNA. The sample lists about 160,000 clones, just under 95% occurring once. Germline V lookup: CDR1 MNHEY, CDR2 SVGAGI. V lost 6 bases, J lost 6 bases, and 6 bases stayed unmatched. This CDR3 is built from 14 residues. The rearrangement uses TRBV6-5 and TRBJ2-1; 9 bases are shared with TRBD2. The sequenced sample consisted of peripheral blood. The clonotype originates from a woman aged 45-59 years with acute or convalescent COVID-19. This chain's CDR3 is CASRKTSGFNEQFF. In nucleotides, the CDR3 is TGTGCCAGCAGAAAGACTAGCGGCTTCAATGAGCAGTTCTTC.